The 20 T cell receptor beta chains listed next were all sequenced from one sample in a study of response to subunit inactivated influenza vaccine. TCRdb redid the calling of the RT-PCR reads with MiXCR, one entry per CDR3 protein. The table has approximately 200,000 distinct CDR3 sequences, approximately 15% seen once. The starting material was CD8+ T cells sorted from PBMCs, obtained more than 4 days after vaccination. The receptor source for this set is a man aged 45 to 65 who received an inactivated influenza vaccine.

The chain combines TRBV4-3 with TRBJ1-6, with 7 positions matching TRBD1. V was clipped by 3 bases and J by 5 bases; unmatched bases: 7. This CDR3 contains 16 residues. The germline CDR1 and CDR2 sequences are LGHNA and YSLEER. CDR3 nucleotide sequence: TGCGCCAGCAGCCAGCGAGGGGGCCGGCATAATTCACCCCTCCACTTT. Protein product: CASSQRGGRHNSPLHF.

This clonotype turned up a few times. The V gene is TRBV7-8, the J gene TRBJ2-1; 14 nucleotides match TRBD2. Germline values: CDR1 SGHVS, CDR2 FQNEAQ. Trimming removed 0 bases from V and 15 bases from J; junction bases left unmatched: 7. There are 15 residues in the CDR3. In nucleotides, the CDR3 is TGTGCCAGCAGCTTAGCCGGGACTAGCGGGAGTAGGGGGTTCTTC. This translates into CASSLAGTSGSRGFF.

Many counts were recorded for this clonotype. The chain links TRBV29-1 to TRBJ2-2; D might be TRBD2 (6 bases). CDR1 and CDR2 from the germline V gene are SQVTM and ANQGSEA. The CDR3 is 12 amino acids. Trimming cost V 7 bases and J 5 bases, with 11 bases left between them. The CDR3 DNA sequence: TGCAGCGGCCGTGGGGGGACCGGGGAGCTGTTTTTT. The encoded protein is CSGRGGTGELFF.

The chain is built from TRBV11-1 and TRBJ2-1; D might be TRBD1 or TRBD2, each matching 5 bases. Between the trimmed V and J ends, which lost 8 bases and 8 bases, there was a span of 19 bases. The CDR3 totals 14 residues. Germline-derived CDR1 and CDR2 are SGHAT and FQDESV (reference sequence). DNA of the CDR3: TGTGCCAGCGTTAGGACCATAGCGACAGATGAGCAGTTCTTC. Residues: CASVRTIATDEQFF.

In this sample, this clonotype turned up many times. The chain carries TRBV29-1 and TRBJ2-7; D gene uncertain. V was cut by 1 base and J by 0 bases, with 7 bases left in between. Looked up from germline, CDR1 is SQVTM and CDR2 is ANQGSEA. This CDR3 region has 13 residues. The CDR3 reads CSVEGLGSYEQYF. The CDR3 region has the DNA TGCAGCGTTGAAGGGCTAGGCTCCTACGAGCAGTACTTC.

V gene TRBV11-3 combines with J gene TRBJ2-1, with D possibly TRBD1 on 5 matching bases. Germline CDR1 and CDR2: SGHNT and YENEEA. Trimming took off 5 bases at V and 5 bases at J, with 10 bases between the two ends. The CDR3 runs 13 residues. In DNA form, the CDR3 reads TGTGCCAGCAGCGACGACAGAAACAATGAGCAGTTCTTC. Amino acid sequence: CASSDDRNNEQFF.

This clonotype has at least ten counts. The chain combines TRBV20-1 with TRBJ2-7; 10 bases match TRBD2. Unmatched junction bases numbered 12, after V lost 6 bases and J lost 4 bases. From germline, CDR1 is DFQATT and CDR2 SNEGSKA (reference sequence). The CDR3 consists of 15 residues. The CDR3 here is CSAINGVAGGYEQYF. CDR3 DNA: TGCAGTGCCATTAACGGGGTAGCGGGGGGTTACGAGCAGTACTTC.

This clonotype was recorded a few times. The chain joins TRBV15 to TRBJ2-5; 7 bases line up with TRBD2. This CDR3 has 14 amino acids. The V gene's germline CDR1 is LNHNV and CDR2 YYDKDF (reference sequence). With 5 bases clipped from V and 5 bases from J, the junction kept 8 bases outside the gene matches. DNA for the CDR3: TGTGCCACCAGCGCTCCCGGGGGGTGGGAGACCCAGTACTTC. It codes for CATSAPGGWETQYF. Combining the CDR3 with reference TRBV15 and TRBJ2-5 gives the whole variable domain DAMVIQNPRYQVTQFGKPVTLSCSQTLNHNVMYWYQQKSSQAPKLLFHYYDKDFNNEADTPDNFQSRRPNTSFCFLDIRSPGLGDTAMYLCATSAPGGWETQYFGPGTRLLVL.

This clonotype has a handful of counts. V is TRBV20-1 and J is TRBJ1-1; D possibly corresponds to TRBD1 (5 bases). This CDR3 is built from 13 residues. In germline, CDR1 is DFQATT, CDR2 SNEGSKA (reference sequence). V was clipped by 5 bases and J by 1 base, with 11 bases between them. CDR3 protein: CSAPTDTNTEAFF. The CDR3 DNA sequence: TGCAGTGCTCCAACGGACACGAACACTGAAGCTTTCTTT.

The table lists this clonotype with a few counts. This chain links TRBV29-1 with TRBJ1-2; a weak D match, TRBD1 (5 bases). Germline V gene lookup returns CDR1 SQVTM and CDR2 ANQGSEA. The germline V and J ends were trimmed by 3 bases and 4 bases, with 18 bases remaining between them. The CDR3 runs to 15 residues. For the CDR3, the DNA is TGCAGCGTTGATCATGTGGGACTTAAGGGCTATGGCTACACCTTC. Its translation: CSVDHVGLKGYGYTF.

This clonotype turned up a few times. V and J are TRBV28 and TRBJ2-7; D might be TRBD2 (5 bases). Trimming took 2 bases from V and 6 from J, leaving 14 bases between them. This CDR3 comprises 14 residues. CDR1 and CDR2 from the germline V gene are MDHEN and SYDVKM. The CDR3 sequence is CASSLGYLATEQYF. Written as DNA, the CDR3 is TGTGCCAGCAGTTTAGGATACCTAGCTACCGAGCAGTACTTC.

This chain links TRBV7-9 with TRBJ2-7, with D perhaps assigned TRBD1 or TRBD2 (5 bases each). Trimming cost V 1 base and J 7 bases, with 8 bases left between them. The CDR3 length is 12 residues. The germline CDR1 and CDR2 sequences are SEHNR and FQNEAQ (reference sequence). For the CDR3, the DNA is TGTGCCAGCAGCTTAGGAGGGGAAGAGCAGTACTTC. Amino acid sequence: CASSLGGEEQYF.

CDR3 sequence (DNA): TGTGCCAGCAGTTACATTCAGGGGGCCGGCGGCAATCAGCCCCAGCATTTT. Protein: CASSYIQGAGGNQPQHF. This chain joins TRBV6-2 or TRBV6-3 and TRBJ1-5; 8 positions match TRBD1. The CDR3 totals 17 residues. The germline gives CDR1 MNHEY, CDR2 SVGEGT. Unmatched junction bases numbered 8, after V lost 2 bases and J lost 2 bases.

V and J are TRBV11-2 and TRBJ2-1; D not certain. Germline loops: CDR1 SGHAT, CDR2 FQNNGV. V lost 5 bases and J 5 bases, leaving 16 bases between the germline ends. The CDR3 has 15 residues. The CDR3 DNA sequence: TGTGCCAGCAGCGCACGATTTAGCAACAACAATGAGCAGTTCTTC. Translated, it gives CASSARFSNNNEQFF.

The chain links TRBV5-6 to TRBJ2-1; D is perhaps TRBD2 (5 bases). The CDR3 runs to 16 residues. Germline V gives CDR1 SGHDT, CDR2 YYEEEE. Trimming left V 5 bases short and J 7 bases short, with 22 bases between. CDR3 protein: CASREAGWFARNEQFF. For the CDR3, the DNA is TGTGCCAGCAGGGAGGCTGGGTGGTTTGCGCGGAATGAGCAGTTCTTC.

This clonotype was counted only a few times. The chain links TRBV4-1 to TRBJ2-7, with 7 bases lining up with TRBD1. The CDR3 contains 14 residues. In germline, CDR1 is MGHRA, CDR2 YSYEKL. J lost 4 bases, V lost 3 bases, and 6 bases had no gene match. This chain's CDR3 is CASSHRTGVYEQYF. The CDR3 coding sequence is TGCGCCAGCAGCCATAGGACAGGAGTTTACGAGCAGTACTTC.

This clonotype showed up just a few times. This chain joins TRBV11-2 and TRBJ1-4, with D perhaps TRBD1 (5 bases). The germline V gene has CDR1 SGHAT and CDR2 FQNNGV. V lost 5 bases, J lost 0 bases, and 13 bases lay in between. The CDR3 sequence is 16 residues long. The DNA of the CDR3 is TGTGCCAGCAGCCCCGGGGCCAGGCCAACTAATGAAAAACTGTTTTTT. As protein: CASSPGARPTNEKLFF.

This clonotype has a count of ten or more. V and J are TRBV12-3 or TRBV12-4 and TRBJ1-5; maybe TRBD1 (5 bases). The CDR3 runs 15 residues. Trimming took 3 bases from V and 3 from J, leaving 12 bases between them. The CDR3 DNA sequence: TGTGCCAGCAGTTTCGGGATAGGGGCCAATCAGCCCCAGCATTTT. Translated: CASSFGIGANQPQHF.

This clonotype has just a few counts. V usage is TRBV10-2 and J usage is TRBJ1-5; a possible D gene is TRBD1 (6 bases). This CDR3 region has 13 residues. Between the trimmed V and J ends, which lost 5 bases and 7 bases, there was a span of 12 bases. Germline V gives CDR1 WSHSY, CDR2 SAAADI. The CDR3 protein is CASSLGGLQPQHF. Written as DNA, the CDR3 is TGCGCCAGCAGTCTCGGGGGGCTCCAGCCCCAGCATTTT.

This clonotype has just a few counts. The chain uses TRBV20-1 and TRBJ2-7; maybe TRBD2 (5 bases). The CDR3 covers 15 residues. The germline V gene has CDR1 DFQATT and CDR2 SNEGSKA (reference sequence). The V end was cut by 0 bases, the J end by 0 bases, with 12 bases between. CDR3 in DNA: TGCAGTGCTAGAGATTTCGAGCGGAACTCCTACGAGCAGTACTTC. Translation: CSARDFERNSYEQYF.